The source of this TCR beta chain is a study of metastatic and nonmetastatic thyroid tumors. Study in general: The study looked at repertoires side by side in blood and in tumor or nodule tissue from malignant and benign thyroid patients. General observations from the study: When malignant thyroid tumors were compared with benign nodules, TCR beta diversity was reportedly significantly higher in the malignant tumors. This held in both blood and tumor samples.

No treatment of any kind had been given to any patient before thyroid surgery. Germline V gene data show CDR1 as MNHEY and CDR2 as SMNVEV (reference sequence). The junction had 18 bases not matched to a gene; V was cut back by 1 base and J by 11 bases. This CDR3 contains 18 residues. About this clone itself: The target antigen is unknown.

Under the authors' procedure: Built for papillary thyroid cancer, a distant-metastasis classifier drew on CDR3 differences across clinicopathological groups. TCRdb re-processed the PCR reads through MiXCR. These V and J calls rely on TCRdb rather than the paper's analysis. In the table there are roughly 23,000 clones, 23% of which are singletons. Sequenced input: blood. This clonotype originated in a male donor with papillary thyroid cancer or a benign thyroid nodule (not recorded which). Some clones in this sample may be carry-over from other donors' samples. The rearrangement joins TRBV27 to TRBJ1-1; 11 bases map to TRBD1. The CDR3 DNA sequence: TGTGCCAGCAGTTTATTCGAGGAAGGACAGGGGGCGAGCCCTGGGGCTTTCTTT. It is translated as CASSLFEEGQGASPGAFF.